A single sample gave rise to the 12 T cell receptor beta chains below, sequenced in a study of T cell responses to AZD1222 COVID-19 vaccine. Here immunoSEQ multiplex PCR was the method, and the copy in TCRdb shows in-frame clones only, minus some. The sample carries around 76,000 clones, 70% to 90% recorded once. The source was peripheral blood, collected on day 0 of AZD1222 vaccination. The source of these receptors is an adult in good health.

V usage is TRBV4-2 and J usage is TRBJ2-7; unclear D gene. Germline V gives CDR1 LGHNA, CDR2 YNFKEQ. This CDR3 is built from 13 residues. V was shortened by 4 bases and J by 4 bases, with 11 bases between the two germline ends. The chain's CDR3 is CASSPLEQYEQYF. The DNA for the CDR3 is TGTGCCAGCAGCCCCCTCGAACAGTACGAGCAGTACTTC.

The rearrangement joins TRBV19 to TRBJ1-6; no clear D gene. Trimming removed 7 bases from V and 3 bases from J, with 7 bases in between. The CDR3 has 13 amino acids. Germline CDR1 LNHDA, CDR2 SQIVND (reference sequence). CDR3 DNA sequence: TGTGCCAGTACGGTAAACTATAATTCACCCCTCCACTTT. The encoded protein is CASTVNYNSPLHF.

This chain links TRBV7-9 with TRBJ2-1, with TRBD2 identical over 13 bases. This CDR3 contains 15 residues. V dropped 2 bases and J dropped 6; count of bases not matched to a gene: 1. Per germline, CDR1 SEHNR and CDR2 FQNEAQ (reference sequence). The CDR3 region has the DNA TGTGCCAGCAGCTTACGACTAGCGGGGGGCAATGAGCAGTTCTTC. Its protein product is CASSLRLAGGNEQFF.

The chain is built from TRBV19 and TRBJ2-2, with TRBD2 matching over 8 bases. The germline CDR1 and CDR2 sequences are LNHDA and SQIVND (reference sequence). J lost 1 base, V lost 7 bases, and 5 bases had no gene match. There are 15 residues in the CDR3. CDR3 DNA: TGTGCCAGTATGAGGAGCGGGGGGAACACCGGGGAGCTGTTTTTT. This translates into CASMRSGGNTGELFF.

The chain recombines TRBV28 with TRBJ2-3; D unresolved. V was shortened by 1 base and J by 4 bases, with 12 bases between the two germline ends. CDR3 size: 15 residues. The germline gives CDR1 MDHEN, CDR2 SYDVKM. CDR3 amino acids: CASSLSPAKADTQYF. DNA of the CDR3: TGTGCCAGCAGTTTATCTCCAGCTAAGGCAGATACGCAGTATTTT.

The chain joins TRBV18 to TRBJ2-5; either TRBD1 or TRBD2 may fit D (5 bases each). CDR3 size: 14 residues. Deletions cut 2 bases from V and 4 bases from J, with 11 bases between. Germline CDR1 is KGHSH and CDR2 is LQKENI. The CDR3 region is CASSPSRGGETQYF. The DNA of the CDR3 is TGTGCCAGCTCACCATCCCGGGGCGGAGAGACCCAGTACTTC. The full variable domain, completed using reference TRBV18 and TRBJ2-5, is NAGVMQNPRHLVRRRGQEARLRCSPMKGHSHVYWYRQLPEEGLKFMVYLQKENIIDESGMPKERFSAEFPKEGPSILRIQQVVRGDSAAYFCASSPSRGGETQYFGPGTRLLVL.

This chain joins TRBV9 and TRBJ1-3; 7 bases line up with TRBD1. CDR1 is SGDLS and CDR2 is YYNGEE in the germline V gene. The CDR3 extends over 15 amino acids. V was pared by 0 bases and J by 4 bases, with 4 bases of the junction left unmatched. DNA of the CDR3: TGTGCCAGCAGCGTAGCAACAGGGGTCGGAAACACCATATATTTT. Amino acid sequence: CASSVATGVGNTIYF.

Notes on this clone: This is likely a read error, given that the CDR3 carries no conserved phenylalanine or tryptophan at its end. The limits of the CDR3 on the DNA are not certain, so only TCRdb's listed CDR3 is given. The rearrangement links TRBV15 to TRBJ1-6. From its first to its last residue, the CDR3 has 13 amino acids. CDR1 and CDR2 (germline): LNHNV, YYDKDF (reference sequence). The CDR3 loop reads CATSRDRTSERSV.

J is TRBJ1-2 and V is TRBV7-2; D possibly corresponds to TRBD1 (6 bases). The germline V and J ends were trimmed by 7 bases and 0 bases, with 15 bases remaining between them. Germline CDR1 reads SGHTA; CDR2 reads FQGNSA. The CDR3 is 15 residues long. The CDR3 protein is CASTKQGTTNYGYTF. CDR3 nucleotides: TGTGCCAGCACCAAACAGGGTACTACTAACTATGGCTACACCTTC.

The V call is TRBV14, the J call TRBJ1-1; weak D call: TRBD1 (5 bases). The CDR3 has 12 amino acids. The germline V and J ends were trimmed by 4 bases and 4 bases, with 7 bases remaining between them. The germline V gene encodes CDR1 SGHDN and CDR2 FVKESK. Here the CDR3 reads CASSRQPTEAFF. The CDR3 DNA reads TGTGCCAGCAGCCGACAGCCCACTGAAGCTTTCTTT.

The chain is built from TRBV24-1 and TRBJ1-5, with no clear D. The V and J ends lost 0 bases and 5 bases respectively, with 16 bases between them. The germline gives CDR1 KGHDR, CDR2 SFDVKD. The CDR3 runs 17 residues. CDR3 DNA: TGTGCCACCAGTGATTTGCCAAAGGGTATTCTCGATCAGCCCCAGCATTTT. Translating it yields CATSDLPKGILDQPQHF.

This clone has only one observation. V is TRBV5-6 and J is TRBJ1-5; TRBD1 might be the D (6 bases). Germline V lookup: CDR1 SGHDT, CDR2 YYEEEE. The CDR3 sequence is 16 residues long. V was cut by 6 bases and J by 2 bases, with 18 bases left in between. The CDR3 loop is CASTQGPGAGNQPQHF. In DNA form, the CDR3 reads TGTGCCAGCACGCAGGGACCGGGGGCGGGCAATCAGCCCCAGCATTTT.